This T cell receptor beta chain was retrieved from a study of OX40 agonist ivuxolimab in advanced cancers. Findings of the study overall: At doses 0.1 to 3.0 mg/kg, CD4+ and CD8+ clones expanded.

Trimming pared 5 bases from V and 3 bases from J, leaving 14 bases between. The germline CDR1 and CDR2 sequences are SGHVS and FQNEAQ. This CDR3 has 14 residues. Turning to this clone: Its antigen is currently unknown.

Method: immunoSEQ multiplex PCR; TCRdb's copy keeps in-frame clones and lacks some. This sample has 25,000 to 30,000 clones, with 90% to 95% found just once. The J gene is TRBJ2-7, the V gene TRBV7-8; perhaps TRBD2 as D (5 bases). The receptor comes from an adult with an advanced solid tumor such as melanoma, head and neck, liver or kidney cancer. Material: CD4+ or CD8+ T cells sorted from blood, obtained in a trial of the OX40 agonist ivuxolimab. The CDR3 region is CASSDTGTLYEQYF. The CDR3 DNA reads TGTGCCAGCAGCGACACGGGAACACTCTACGAGCAGTACTTC.